The 25 T cell receptor beta chains below were found in one sample sequenced in a study of blood T cell repertoires in COVID-19. Profiling relied on immunoSEQ multiplex PCR, and the TCRdb table lists in-frame clones only, not all of them. The sample has 43,000 or so clones, about four fifths seen once. The sequenced sample was peripheral blood. Receptors originate from a man aged 55 to 70 with active COVID-19.

This chain connects TRBV6-2 or TRBV6-3 to TRBJ1-5; D is undetermined. V was clipped by 4 bases and J by 0 bases, with 7 bases between them. The CDR3 covers 14 residues. The germline CDR1 and CDR2 sequences are MNHEY and SVGEGT. CDR3 amino acids: CASSSVFSNQPQHF. CDR3 bases: TGTGCCAGCAGTTCCGTATTTAGCAATCAGCCCCAGCATTTT.

The chain combines TRBV9 with TRBJ1-2, with D unclear. V gave up 0 bases and J gave up 2 bases, with 11 bases separating them. The CDR3 runs 15 residues. The V gene's germline CDR1 is SGDLS and CDR2 YYNGEE. CDR3 amino acids: CASSVVEGTNYGYTF. In nucleotides, the CDR3 is TGTGCCAGCAGCGTAGTGGAGGGCACAAACTATGGCTACACCTTC.

The V gene is TRBV6-2 or TRBV6-3, the J gene TRBJ2-3; perhaps TRBD2 as D (7 bases). This CDR3 has 15 residues. The germline V gene has CDR1 MNHEY and CDR2 SVGEGT. Trimming left V 2 bases short and J 3 bases short, with 12 bases between. CDR3 sequence: CASSYTGGQTDTQYF. CDR3 sequence (DNA): TGTGCCAGCAGTTACACGGGGGGCCAAACAGATACGCAGTATTTT.

This clone has more than one count but fewer than ten. The chain links TRBV7-9 to TRBJ2-7, with a tentative D call TRBD1 (6 bases). This CDR3 comprises 15 residues. Germline assignment: CDR1 SEHNR and CDR2 FQNEAQ (reference sequence). Trimming pared 7 bases from V and 7 bases from J, leaving 23 bases between. The CDR3 reads CASTLLDGDKGEQYF. As DNA, the CDR3 is TGTGCCAGCACCCTATTGGACGGGGACAAGGGGGAGCAGTACTTC.

A word on this clone: Other DNA sequences in the same sample also yield this CDR3. The genes are TRBV7-9 and TRBJ2-7; D is perhaps TRBD2 (6 bases). Trimming pared 2 bases from V and 1 base from J, leaving 6 bases between. Germline assignment: CDR1 SEHNR and CDR2 FQNEAQ (reference sequence). The CDR3 spans 13 residues. The CDR3 DNA sequence: TGTGCCAGCAGCTTACGGGGGTCCTACGAGCAGTACTTC. Its protein is CASSLRGSYEQYF.

The chain joins TRBV11-2 to TRBJ2-2; 12 nucleotides line up with TRBD2. CDR1 is SGHAT and CDR2 is FQNNGV in the germline V gene. CDR3 size: 16 residues. Losses at the gene ends were 2 bases for V and 3 bases for J; bases not matched to a gene: 1. CDR3 coding DNA: TGTGCCAGCAGCTTAACTAGCGGGGGGTACACCGGGGAGCTGTTTTTT. This codes for CASSLTSGGYTGELFF.

The V call is TRBV6-5, the J call TRBJ2-1, with 11 bases lining up with TRBD2. The J segment lost 7 bases and the V segment lost 8 bases, leaving 10 bases of the junction unmatched. The germline gives CDR1 MNHEY, CDR2 SVGAGI. The CDR3 has 15 amino acids. For the CDR3, the DNA is TGTGCCAGCCGGGGTCTGACTAGCGGGACTAATGAGCAGTTCTTC. Amino acids: CASRGLTSGTNEQFF.

V usage is TRBV5-1 and J usage is TRBJ2-3, with a weak D call TRBD2 (5 bases). The CDR3 spans 15 residues. Germline CDR1 and CDR2: SGHRS and YFSETQ. The germline V and J ends were trimmed by 1 base and 0 bases, with 9 bases remaining between them. The CDR3 loop is CASSLSSPSTDTQYF. The DNA for the CDR3 is TGCGCCAGCAGCTTGTCTAGCCCCAGCACAGATACGCAGTATTTT.

This chain uses TRBV16 with TRBJ1-2; no definite D call. V was cut by 3 bases and J by 6 bases, with 11 bases left in between. The CDR3 covers 13 residues. Germline CDR1 KGHSY, CDR2 FQNENV. The CDR3 spells CASSHSHLDGYTF. The CDR3 DNA reads as TGTGCCAGCAGCCATAGCCATCTTGATGGCTACACCTTC.

The rearrangement joins TRBV30 to TRBJ1-2, with 7 bases fitting TRBD1. Germline lookup yields CDR1 GTSNPN and CDR2 SVGIG (reference sequence). The V gene end was trimmed by 4 bases and the J gene end by 4 bases; junction bases not matched to a gene: 12. The CDR3 length is 15 residues. The CDR3 DNA is TGTGCCTGGAACCCCCGGGCAGGGGGAGGCTATGGCTACACCTTC. Translation gives CAWNPRAGGGYGYTF.

This chain links TRBV20-1 with TRBJ1-4; D ambiguous. The germline CDR1 and CDR2 sequences are DFQATT and SNEGSKA (reference sequence). The CDR3 is 15 amino acids. Trimming stripped 3 bases from V and 2 bases from J, with 13 bases between. CDR3: CSASSRSGTNEKLFF. The CDR3 DNA reads as TGCAGTGCTAGTTCCCGGAGTGGGACTAATGAAAAACTGTTTTTT.

J is TRBJ2-3 and V is TRBV7-3; 14 nucleotides agree with TRBD2. The germline V gene encodes CDR1 SGHTA and CDR2 FQGTGA. V lost 5 bases, J lost 2 bases, and 12 bases stayed unmatched. The length of the CDR3 is 19 residues. This chain's CDR3 is CASSVLRLAGGPNTDTQYF. CDR3 sequence (DNA): TGTGCCAGCAGCGTTCTTCGACTAGCGGGAGGGCCGAACACAGATACGCAGTATTTT.

The chain couples TRBV12-3 or TRBV12-4 to TRBJ1-1; weak D call: TRBD1 (5 bases). V dropped 3 bases and J dropped 6 bases, with 11 bases sitting between them. The length of the CDR3 is 13 residues. CDR3 DNA: TGTGCCAGCAGTTTCCGGGGGGGGTCTGAAGCTTTCTTT. Protein product: CASSFRGGSEAFF.

The chain links TRBV7-2 to TRBJ2-3, with TRBD2 matching over 9 bases. The CDR3 is 15 residues long. CDR1 and CDR2 from the germline V gene are SGHTA and FQGNSA. V was pared by 3 bases and J by 3 bases, with 4 bases of the junction left unmatched. The DNA of the CDR3 is TGTGCCAGCAGCTTGGGCCTAGCGGGGACAGATACGCAGTATTTT. This encodes CASSLGLAGTDTQYF.

The chain combines TRBV3-1 (or the pseudogene TRBV3-2) with TRBJ1-5, with a tentative D call TRBD1 (5 bases). The CDR3 contains 16 residues. Trimming took off 2 bases at V and 6 bases at J, with 17 bases between the two ends. Germline lookup yields CDR1 LGHDT and CDR2 YNNKEL (reference sequence). The CDR3 reads CASSQWDFSGGQPQHF. The CDR3 nucleotides are TGTGCCAGCAGCCAATGGGACTTCTCGGGGGGTCAGCCCCAGCATTTT.

The chain recombines TRBV9 with TRBJ2-7; 13 nucleotides line up with TRBD2. This CDR3 comprises 15 residues. V lost 0 bases and J lost 5; bases outside the gene matches: 2. CDR1 and CDR2 (germline): SGDLS, YYNGEE. The CDR3 here is CASSVGTSGSHEQYF. CDR3 coding DNA: TGTGCCAGCAGCGTAGGGACTAGCGGGAGCCACGAGCAGTACTTC.

Regarding this clone: Its ends do not fully match the called genes, so a read error is possible. The chain recombines TRBV20-1 with TRBJ2-7; 7 positions agree with TRBD2. There are 11 residues in the CDR3. Per germline, CDR1 DFQATT and CDR2 SNEGSKA (reference sequence). The CDR3 nucleotides are TGCAGTGCTCAGTCGGGGGGTGTGTGGGACTTC. Translating it yields CSAQSGGVWDF.

The J gene is TRBJ1-4, the V gene TRBV3-1 (or the pseudogene TRBV3-2), with D possibly matching TRBD1 (5 bases). The CDR3 totals 16 residues. The ends were cut back, 1 base at V and 0 bases at J, with 9 bases in the middle. In germline, CDR1 is LGHDT, CDR2 YNNKEL (reference sequence). CDR3 in amino acids: CASSQGGGTTNEKLFF. The CDR3, as DNA: TGTGCCAGCAGCCAAGGGGGGGGAACAACTAATGAAAAACTGTTTTTT.

V and J are TRBV28 and TRBJ2-5; TRBD2 agrees at 14 bases. Germline CDR1 and CDR2: MDHEN and SYDVKM. J gave up 2 bases and V 5 bases, and 4 bases lay outside the gene matches. This CDR3 is 16 amino acids long. The CDR3 reads CASSRTSGGIQETQYF. CDR3 sequence (DNA): TGTGCCAGCAGTCGGACTAGCGGGGGGATACAAGAGACCCAGTACTTC.

The chain has TRBV20-1 and TRBJ2-2; D is ambiguous. The germline V and J ends were trimmed by 3 bases and 4 bases, with 15 bases remaining between them. The germline V gene has CDR1 DFQATT and CDR2 SNEGSKA (reference sequence). The CDR3 length is 15 residues. The CDR3 nucleotides read TGCAGTGCTAGTTCCTCGCACCTAAGCACCGGGGAGCTGTTTTTT. It is translated as CSASSSHLSTGELFF.

The chain uses TRBV28 and TRBJ1-5; the D is unclear. V lost 7 bases, J lost 0 bases, and 13 bases lay in between. The V gene's germline CDR1 is MDHEN and CDR2 SYDVKM. CDR3 length: 15 amino acids. The CDR3 coding sequence is TGTGCCAGCAAGCCCGAGCCTCATAGCAATCAGCCCCAGCATTTT. This encodes CASKPEPHSNQPQHF.

This chain links TRBV27 with TRBJ2-7; 7 bases agree with TRBD1. In germline, CDR1 is MNHEY, CDR2 SMNVEV (reference sequence). CDR3 length: 14 amino acids. Trimming cost V 6 bases and J 0 bases; bases outside gene matches: 5. This CDR3 reads CASSWGQPSYEQYF. In DNA form, the CDR3 reads TGTGCCAGCAGCTGGGGACAGCCCTCCTACGAGCAGTACTTC.

The chain joins TRBV5-3 to TRBJ1-3; D is possibly TRBD1 (6 bases). TRBV5-3 is designated an ORF whose function remains uncertain. This CDR3 spans 14 amino acids. V gave up 10 bases and J gave up 5 bases, with 19 bases separating them. The CDR3 DNA sequence: TGTGCCCGTACTGCTCACAGGGAAAGAAACACCATATATTTT. Its protein is CARTAHRERNTIYF.

The V call is TRBV5-4, the J call TRBJ2-2; 8 bases align to TRBD2. Looked up from germline, CDR1 is SGHNT and CDR2 is YYREEE (reference sequence). The CDR3 is made up of 17 amino acids. V trimming: 2 bases; J trimming: 3 bases; junction bases outside the gene matches: 9. The DNA for the CDR3 is TGTGCCAGCAGCTTTCTAGGCGGGAGGCGGTACACCGGGGAGCTGTTTTTT. This gives the protein CASSFLGGRRYTGELFF.

This clone was seen only a few times. V gene TRBV30 combines with J gene TRBJ2-7, with 9 bases fitting TRBD1. The V and J ends lost 2 bases and 5 bases, in that order; junction bases with no gene match: 13. Germline V gene lookup returns CDR1 GTSNPN and CDR2 SVGIG (reference sequence). The length of the CDR3 is 16 residues. For the CDR3, the DNA is TGTGCCTGGAGTCGTAGGCCGGGACAGGGTCATAACGAGCAGTACTTC. This gives the protein CAWSRRPGQGHNEQYF. Full variable domain (outside the CDR3, taken from reference TRBV30 and TRBJ2-7): SQTIHQWPATLVQPVGSPLSLECTVEGTSNPNLYWYRQAAGRGLQLLFYSVGIGQISSEVPQNLSASRPQDRQFILSSKKLLLSDSGFYLCAWSRRPGQGHNEQYFGPGTRLTVT.